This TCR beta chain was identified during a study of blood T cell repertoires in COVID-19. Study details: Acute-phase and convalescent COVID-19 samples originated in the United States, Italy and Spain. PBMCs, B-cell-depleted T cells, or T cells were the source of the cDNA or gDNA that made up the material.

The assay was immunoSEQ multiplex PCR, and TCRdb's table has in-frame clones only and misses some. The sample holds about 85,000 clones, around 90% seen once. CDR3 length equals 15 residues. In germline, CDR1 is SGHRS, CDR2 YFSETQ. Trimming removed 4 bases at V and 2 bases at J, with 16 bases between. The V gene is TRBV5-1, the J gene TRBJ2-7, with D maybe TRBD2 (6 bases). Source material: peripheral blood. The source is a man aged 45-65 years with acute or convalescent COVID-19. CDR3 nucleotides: TGCGCCAGCAGCCCGGGCGGGGCCGGAACCTACGAGCAGTACTTC. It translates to CASSPGGAGTYEQYF. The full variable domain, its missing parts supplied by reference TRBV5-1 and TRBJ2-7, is KAGVTQTPRYLIKTRGQQVTLSCSPISGHRSVSWYQQTPGQGLQFLFEYFSETQRNKGNFPGRFSGRQFSNSRSEMNVSTLELGDSALYLCASSPGGAGTYEQYFGPGTRLTVT.